This T cell receptor (beta chain) appears in the sequencing data of a study of shared clonotypes between healthy human individuals. The authors distributed each subset's genomic DNA evenly over several immunoSEQ plates. Assay: immunoSEQ multiplex PCR; the TCRdb copy retains only in-frame clones and omits some. The sample includes fewer than 1.8 million clones, less than 99% of them seen just once. Notes on the study in general: An effect of sequencing depth on clonotype sharing among donors was expected.

Notes on this clone: Antigen specificity is unknown.

The CDR3 sequence is 13 residues long. Germline V CDR1 and CDR2: MNHEY, SMNVEV (reference sequence). V was shortened by 4 bases and J by 4 bases, with 10 bases between the two germline ends. The rearrangement uses TRBV27 and TRBJ1-1; possible D gene TRBD1, 5 bases. The TCR originated in a man aged 25 to 40 in good health. The specimen sequenced was naive CD4+ T cells sorted from blood. As to subset: CD45RA+ positively selected. Written as DNA, the CDR3 is TGTGCCAGCAGTTCGACAGAGACCACTGAAGCTTTCTTT. It encodes CASSSTETTEAFF.